The sequence of this TCR beta chain was determined in a study of T cell repertoires in cytomegalovirus infection. This clonotype was seen many times. Its target is unknown. The V and J ends lost 5 bases and 5 bases respectively, with 15 bases between them. CDR3 length: 14 amino acids. CDR1 SEHNR and CDR2 FQNEAQ come from the germline V gene (reference sequence). MiXCR, applied by TCRdb to the reads, yields one record per CDR3 protein. The sample records approximately 110,000 distinct CDR3 sequences, under 55% being singletons. This chain connects TRBV7-9 to TRBJ1-1; no firm D call. Sequencing used CD8+ T cells from cultured PBMCs, obtained from culture after CMV antigen stimulation. The source of this sequence is a human donor in good health (CMV status not recorded). Some clones in this sample may be carry-over from other donors' samples. In DNA, the CDR3 is TGTGCCAGCAGCGATACGGTCACCTTTACTGAAGCTTTCTTT. Its protein product is CASSDTVTFTEAFF.